This T cell receptor (beta chain) derives from a study of response to subunit inactivated influenza vaccine. General study points: A suggestion made by the authors is that each seasonal influenza vaccination recruits few new T cells.

With respect to this clonotype: Its specificity is unknown.

The V gene's germline CDR1 is SGHTA and CDR2 FQGNSA. The CDR3 consists of 14 residues. V was cut by 5 bases and J by 5 bases, with 13 bases left in between. MiXCR, run by TCRdb on the RT-PCR reads, gives a single entry per CDR3 protein. The sample includes hundreds of thousands of distinct CDR3 sequences, approximately 15% of them seen just once. The sequence derives from a man between 50 and 59 years old who received an inactivated influenza vaccine. The chain employs TRBV7-2 and TRBJ2-4; TRBD1 is a possible D gene (6 bases). The sequencing here drew on PBMCs from blood, taken 14 to 15 days before vaccination. The CDR3 coding sequence is TGTGCCAGCAGCCGAGGGGGTAGCGAAAACATTCAGTACTTC. Amino acids: CASSRGGSENIQYF.